This T cell receptor (beta chain) was sequenced for a study of blood T cell repertoires in COVID-19. TCRdb's table, derived via immunoSEQ multiplex PCR, lists solely in-frame clones and lacks some. The sample carries roughly 120,000 clones, roughly 85% recorded once. V dropped 0 bases and J dropped 6 bases, with 10 bases sitting between them. The CDR3 loop spans 14 amino acids. Germline V gene data show CDR1 as SGHRS and CDR2 as YFSETQ. The J gene is TRBJ2-1, the V gene TRBV5-1; no firm D call. The TCR was taken from a woman aged 60-75 years with acute or convalescent COVID-19. Sequencing was performed on peripheral blood. CDR3 in amino acids: CASSLGFGFNEQFF. DNA of the CDR3: TGCGCCAGCAGCTTGGGATTCGGGTTCAATGAGCAGTTCTTC.